A single sample gave rise to the 8 T cell receptor beta chains below, sequenced in a study of T cells after posttransplantation cyclophosphamide. Repertoires were generated with immunoSEQ multiplex PCR, while TCRdb's copy carries only in-frame clones and drops some. In the table there are 15,000 to 20,000 clones, about 77% of which are singletons. Busulfan-fludarabine conditioning, marrow transplant, and cyclophosphamide on days +3 and +4 were administered. The sequenced sample was CD8+ T cells sorted from PBMCs, obtained roughly 2,000 days after a stem cell transplant with posttransplant cyclophosphamide. These TCRs come from a female patient aged 40 to 50 who received an allogeneic stem cell transplant from a related donor, was CMV-positive, and had no GVHD. Some T cells may be the graft donor's.

A single count supports this clone. The chain recombines TRBV6-1 with TRBJ2-7; possible D gene TRBD1, 6 bases. Deletions cut 10 bases from V and 7 bases from J, with 17 bases between. Germline lookup yields CDR1 MNHNS and CDR2 SASEGT. The CDR3 is made up of 12 amino acids. The CDR3 loop is CATGTPPGEQYF. The CDR3 DNA reads as TGTGCCACCGGGACACCACCGGGGGAGCAGTACTTC.

This clone appeared a few times. The chain is built from TRBV5-1 and TRBJ2-7, with D maybe TRBD2 (5 bases). The CDR3 runs 12 residues. CDR1 SGHRS and CDR2 YFSETQ come from the germline V gene. V shed 4 bases and J shed 9 bases, with 14 bases lying between them. The CDR3 DNA sequence: TGCGCCAGCAGCCCTGACCGCCGGGGGCAGTACTTC. Its protein product is CASSPDRRGQYF.

The chain's CDR3 is CASSLALGGNTEAFF. The CDR3 DNA reads TGTGCCAGCAGCTTAGCGCTGGGAGGGAACACTGAAGCTTTCTTT. The gene calls are TRBV7-2 and TRBJ1-1; no reliable D call. Deletions cut 0 bases from V and 1 base from J, with 9 bases between. The CDR3 totals 15 residues. Germline V lookup: CDR1 SGHTA, CDR2 FQGNSA. The variable domain in full, completed from reference TRBV7-2 and TRBJ1-1, reads GAGVSQSPSNKVTEKGKDVELRCDPISGHTALYWYRQSLGQGLEFLIYFQGNSAPDKSGLPSDRFSAERTGGSVSTLTIQRTQQEDSAVYLCASSLALGGNTEAFFGQGTRLTVV.

The rearrangement links TRBV12-5 to TRBJ2-2; 8 bases are a match to TRBD2. The CDR3 is made up of 15 amino acids. Trimming took 6 bases from V and 5 from J; bases not matched to a gene: 8. Germline loops: CDR1 LGHNT, CDR2 FRNRAP. The CDR3 region has the DNA TGTGCTAGTGGCTCATCCGGGGGGGGTACCGGGGAGCTGTTTTTT. It codes for CASGSSGGGTGELFF.

The J gene is TRBJ2-2, the V gene TRBV9, with 16 bases matching TRBD2. Germline values: CDR1 SGDLS, CDR2 YYNGEE. CDR3 length equals 19 residues. The V segment lost 3 bases and the J segment 0 bases; nucleotides outside the gene matches: 5. Here the CDR3 DNA reads TGTGCCAGCAGCGGACCGGGACTAGCGGGGGGGACGAACACCGGGGAGCTGTTTTTT. Translating gives CASSGPGLAGGTNTGELFF.

V gene TRBV28 combines with J gene TRBJ2-3; 11 bases agree with TRBD2. Trimming cost V 5 bases and J 0 bases; bases outside gene matches: 4. The CDR3 extends over 16 amino acids. Germline CDR1 MDHEN, CDR2 SYDVKM. The CDR3 region has the DNA TGTGCCAGCAGTCCCTTAGCGGGGGGGAGCACAGATACGCAGTATTTT. Its protein product is CASSPLAGGSTDTQYF. Supplemented by reference TRBV28 and TRBJ2-3, the full variable domain reads DVKVTQSSRYLVKRTGEKVFLECVQDMDHENMFWYRQDPGLGLRLIYFSYDVKMKEKGDIPEGYSVSREKKERFSLILESASTNQTSMYLCASSPLAGGSTDTQYFGPGTRLTVL.

The chain joins TRBV7-2 to TRBJ1-4, with D possibly matching TRBD1 (6 bases). CDR3 length: 16 residues. The ends were cut back, 1 base at V and 4 bases at J, with 13 bases in the middle. Germline V gene lookup returns CDR1 SGHTA and CDR2 FQGNSA. DNA for the CDR3: TGTGCCAGCAGCTTAGAGGACAGTTACTTTAATGAAAAACTGTTTTTT. Protein product: CASSLEDSYFNEKLFF.

The rearrangement links TRBV11-2 to TRBJ2-3; D is ambiguous. The length of the CDR3 is 16 residues. Per germline, CDR1 SGHAT and CDR2 FQNNGV. Trimming stripped 1 base from V and 1 base from J, with 12 bases between. The CDR3, as DNA: TGTGCCAGCAGCTTAGGAGCTGCTCTCGGCACAGATACGCAGTATTTT. Amino acids: CASSLGAALGTDTQYF.